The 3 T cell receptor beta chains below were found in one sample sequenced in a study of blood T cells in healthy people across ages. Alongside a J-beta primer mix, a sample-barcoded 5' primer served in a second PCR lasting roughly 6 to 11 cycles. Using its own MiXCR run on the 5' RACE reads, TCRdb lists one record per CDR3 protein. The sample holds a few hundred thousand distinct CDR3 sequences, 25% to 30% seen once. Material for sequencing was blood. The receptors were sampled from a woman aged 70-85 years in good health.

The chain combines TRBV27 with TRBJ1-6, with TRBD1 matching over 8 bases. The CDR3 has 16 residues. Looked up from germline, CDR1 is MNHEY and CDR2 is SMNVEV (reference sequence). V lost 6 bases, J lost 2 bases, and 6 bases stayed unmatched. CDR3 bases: TGTGCCAGCAGAGGACAGGGTGGGACCTATAATTCACCCCTCCACTTT. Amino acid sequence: CASRGQGGTYNSPLHF.

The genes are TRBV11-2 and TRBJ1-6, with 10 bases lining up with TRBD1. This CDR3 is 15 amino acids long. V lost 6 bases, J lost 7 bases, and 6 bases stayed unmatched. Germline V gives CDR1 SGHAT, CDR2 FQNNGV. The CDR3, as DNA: TGTGCCAGCAGATATTCGGGACAGGGGAATTCACCCCTCCACTTT. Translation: CASRYSGQGNSPLHF.

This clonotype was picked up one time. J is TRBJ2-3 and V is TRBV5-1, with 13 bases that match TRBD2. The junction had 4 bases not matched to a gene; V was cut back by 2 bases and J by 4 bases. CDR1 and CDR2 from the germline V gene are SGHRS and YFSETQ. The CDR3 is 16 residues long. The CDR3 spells CASSFGTSGRADTQYF. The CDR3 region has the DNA TGCGCCAGCAGCTTCGGAACTAGCGGGAGGGCAGATACGCAGTATTTT.